This passage covers 28 T cell receptor beta chains from one sample sequenced in a study of T cell responses to AZD1222 COVID-19 vaccine. Here immunoSEQ multiplex PCR was the method, and the copy in TCRdb shows in-frame clones only, minus some. The table records tens of thousands of clones, 80% of them present only once. Sample: peripheral blood, taken 28 days after the second dose of the MenACWY control vaccine. These receptors were collected from an adult who received the MenACWY meningococcal vaccine as a control.

The chain uses TRBV20-1 and TRBJ1-5; maybe TRBD1 (5 bases). V lost 3 bases and J lost 5, with 11 bases in between. Germline CDR1 DFQATT, CDR2 SNEGSKA (reference sequence). The CDR3 is 13 residues long. In DNA form, the CDR3 reads TGCAGTGCTAGTGGATCCAGGGATCAGCCCCAGCATTTT. Its translation is CSASGSRDQPQHF.

This clone was observed once. The chain combines TRBV30 with TRBJ2-3; D remains unclear. The ends were cut back, 0 bases at V and 1 base at J, with 14 bases in the middle. The length of the CDR3 is 16 residues. Germline V gene data show CDR1 as GTSNPN and CDR2 as SVGIG (reference sequence). CDR3 DNA sequence: TGTGCCTGGAGTGTGAGTTCCGCTGTTGGCACAGATACGCAGTATTTT. Encoded protein: CAWSVSSAVGTDTQYF.

A few counts support this clone. The chain combines TRBV3-1 (or the pseudogene TRBV3-2) with TRBJ2-5, with D perhaps being TRBD1 or TRBD2 (6 bases each). There are 16 residues in the CDR3. Trimming removed 1 base at V and 2 bases at J, with 14 bases between. Germline assignment: CDR1 LGHDT and CDR2 YNNKEL (reference sequence). CDR3 residues: CASSQVLQGGQETQYF. DNA of the CDR3: TGTGCCAGCAGCCAAGTGCTACAGGGAGGACAAGAGACCCAGTACTTC.

The rearrangement uses TRBV2 and TRBJ1-5; D perhaps matches TRBD1 (5 bases). This CDR3 has 14 amino acids. V was shortened by 6 bases and J by 5 bases, with 14 bases between the two germline ends. Germline loops: CDR1 SNHLY, CDR2 FYNNEI. CDR3 bases: TGTGCCAGCAGGCACAGGTTGCCGGATCAGCCCCAGCATTTT. This encodes CASRHRLPDQPQHF.

The V call is TRBV25-1, the J call TRBJ2-3; 8 bases are shared with TRBD1. CDR1 MGHDK and CDR2 SYGVNS come from the germline V gene. Unmatched junction bases numbered 8, after V lost 8 bases and J lost 4 bases. This CDR3 contains 14 residues. CDR3 sequence reads: CASVRQGISDTQYF. The CDR3, as DNA: TGTGCCAGCGTCCGACAGGGGATATCAGATACGCAGTATTTT.

The V gene is TRBV5-1, the J gene TRBJ2-1, with 8 bases lining up with TRBD2. Germline CDR1 is SGHRS and CDR2 is YFSETQ. The CDR3 length is 18 residues. V was clipped by 4 bases and J by 0 bases; unmatched bases: 12. CDR3 sequence: CASSGGFGRVGSYNEQFF. The DNA of the CDR3 is TGCGCCAGCAGCGGGGGGTTCGGGAGGGTCGGCTCCTACAATGAGCAGTTCTTC.

The gene calls are TRBV18 and TRBJ1-1; tentatively, D is TRBD1 (6 bases). Germline assignment: CDR1 KGHSH and CDR2 LQKENI. Trimming cost V 4 bases and J 1 base, with 10 bases left between them. The CDR3 is 14 residues long. This CDR3 reads CASSLWTENTEAFF. The CDR3 DNA reads as TGTGCCAGCTCACTTTGGACAGAGAACACTGAAGCTTTCTTT.

The chain employs TRBV5-1 and TRBJ1-2; D unresolved. Trimming left V 0 bases short and J 1 base short, with 4 bases between. Looked up from germline, CDR1 is SGHRS and CDR2 is YFSETQ. CDR3 length: 13 amino acids. The CDR3 DNA follows: TGCGCCAGCAGCTTGGACATTAACTATGGCTACACCTTC. Encoded protein: CASSLDINYGYTF.

The CDR3 DNA follows: TGTGCCAGCAGCCAAACCCAACAGGTCGAGGCTTTCTTT. Translated: CASSQTQQVEAFF. V gene TRBV3-1 (or the pseudogene TRBV3-2) combines with J gene TRBJ1-1, with D possibly being TRBD1 (5 bases). The CDR3 spans 13 residues. V lost 2 bases and J 11 bases, leaving 15 bases between the germline ends. CDR1 is LGHDT, CDR2 YNNKEL, per germline (reference sequence).

The CDR3 loop is CASTFRARHSPLHF. Here the CDR3 DNA reads TGTGCCAGCACCTTCCGGGCCCGTCATTCACCCCTCCACTTT. This chain joins TRBV27 and TRBJ1-6; D unclear. This CDR3 has 14 amino acids. V lost 7 bases and J 8 bases, leaving 15 bases between the germline ends. Germline lookup yields CDR1 MNHEY and CDR2 SMNVEV (reference sequence).

In its sample, this clone was seen once. The chain carries TRBV7-2 and TRBJ2-7; TRBD2 agrees at 11 bases. With 6 bases clipped from V and 2 bases from J, the junction kept 12 bases outside the gene matches. Germline V gives CDR1 SGHTA, CDR2 FQGNSA. The CDR3 totals 17 residues. The CDR3 sequence is CASRYTSGGIEAYEQYV. In DNA, the CDR3 is TGTGCCAGCAGATATACTAGCGGGGGTATCGAAGCCTACGAGCAGTACGTC.

This clone turned up a few times. This sequence joins TRBV19 and TRBJ1-5; D might be TRBD1 (6 bases). The V and J ends lost 5 bases and 9 bases respectively, with 26 bases between them. CDR3 size: 17 residues. Germline lookup yields CDR1 LNHDA and CDR2 SQIVND (reference sequence). The CDR3 spells CASSDSLTGTFPRPQHF. CDR3 DNA sequence: TGTGCCAGTAGTGACTCCCTGACAGGAACATTCCCCCGGCCCCAGCATTTT.

This clone came up once. The rearrangement links TRBV19 to TRBJ1-5; 10 bases are a match to TRBD1. Germline V CDR1 and CDR2: LNHDA, SQIVND (reference sequence). This CDR3 has 16 residues. V dropped 2 bases and J dropped 6; count of bases not matched to a gene: 7. The CDR3 DNA reads TGTGCCAGTAGTATAAGGACAGGGGGATTCAGTCAGCCCCAGCATTTT. Protein: CASSIRTGGFSQPQHF.

CDR3 sequence reads: CASSHVWQGGKETQYF. CDR3 coding DNA: TGCGCCAGCAGCCACGTATGGCAGGGGGGGAAAGAGACCCAGTACTTC. The chain uses TRBV4-1 and TRBJ2-5; TRBD1 or TRBD2 may be the D gene (7 bases each). Germline values: CDR1 MGHRA, CDR2 YSYEKL. The CDR3 loop spans 16 amino acids. The V end was cut by 3 bases, the J end by 3 bases, with 17 bases between.

The chain combines TRBV19 with TRBJ2-5; TRBD2 agrees at 7 bases. The CDR3 is 15 residues long. With 1 base clipped from V and 1 base from J, the junction kept 3 bases outside the gene matches. CDR1 and CDR2 (germline): LNHDA, SQIVND (reference sequence). The CDR3 coding sequence is TGTGCCAGTAGTATAGGGGCTAGCGGCCAAGAGACCCAGTACTTC. It specifies CASSIGASGQETQYF.

The rearrangement uses TRBV9 and TRBJ2-5, with D tentatively TRBD2 (5 bases). This CDR3 spans 15 amino acids. Trimming cost V 0 bases and J 4 bases, with 13 bases left between them. Germline CDR1 and CDR2: SGDLS and YYNGEE. The CDR3 loop reads CASSVASTMGETQYF. CDR3 coding DNA: TGTGCCAGCAGCGTAGCTAGCACGATGGGAGAGACCCAGTACTTC.

This rearrangement joins TRBV5-5 to TRBJ1-1; the match to TRBD1 covers 9 bases. This CDR3 comprises 16 residues. V trimming: 3 bases; J trimming: 2 bases; junction bases outside the gene matches: 8. Germline loops: CDR1 SGHKS, CDR2 YYEKEE (reference sequence). The CDR3 region has the DNA TGTGCCAGCAGCTCTTCCCGGGGACAGGGAAACACTGAAGCTTTCTTT. Translation: CASSSSRGQGNTEAFF.

This clone was observed a few times. The chain carries TRBV6-5 and TRBJ2-5, with D tentatively TRBD2 (7 bases). CDR1 is MNHEY and CDR2 is SVGAGI in the germline V gene. This CDR3 spans 16 amino acids. V gave up 2 bases and J gave up 4 bases, with 17 bases separating them. CDR3 sequence reads: CASSYGSGDIRETQYF. In nucleotides, the CDR3 is TGTGCCAGCAGTTACGGAAGCGGGGACATAAGAGAGACCCAGTACTTC.

The table lists this clone with a few counts. The chain is built from TRBV6-5 and TRBJ1-1; D is undetermined. The CDR3 runs to 11 residues. Germline V gene sequence: CDR1 MNHEY, CDR2 SVGAGI. Trimming removed 0 bases from V and 14 bases from J, with 10 bases in between. The CDR3 sequence is CASSYSNRAFF. CDR3 coding DNA: TGTGCCAGCAGTTACTCGAATCGGGCCTTCTTT.

The V and J genes are TRBV15 and TRBJ1-1, with D hard to call. This CDR3 spans 14 amino acids. V lost 5 bases and J lost 0, with 10 bases in between. Germline V gives CDR1 LNHNV, CDR2 YYDKDF (reference sequence). The CDR3 nucleotides read TGTGCCACCAGCGGCCGACACCTGAACACTGAAGCTTTCTTT. Translating it yields CATSGRHLNTEAFF.

The chain couples TRBV6-6 to TRBJ2-5; perhaps D is TRBD1 or TRBD2 (5 bases each). This CDR3 region has 14 residues. In germline, CDR1 is MNHNY, CDR2 SVGAGI (reference sequence). V lost 5 bases and J lost 5, with 15 bases in between. In DNA, the CDR3 is TGTGCCAGCAGTCCGGCCGGGGCAGGGGAGACCCAGTACTTC. Its protein is CASSPAGAGETQYF.

A remark on this clone: Other DNA sequences in the same sample also yield this CDR3. The chain recombines TRBV9 with TRBJ1-3, with D possibly being TRBD1 (6 bases). CDR1 is SGDLS, CDR2 YYNGEE, per germline. V lost 4 bases, J lost 0 bases, and 14 bases lay in between. The CDR3 has 16 residues. CDR3 protein: CASSPAGTHSGNTIYF. CDR3 DNA: TGTGCCAGCAGCCCTGCCGGGACACACTCTGGAAACACCATATATTTT. The full variable domain, with the rest looked up from reference TRBV9 and TRBJ1-3, is DSGVTQTPKHLITATGQRVTLRCSPRSGDLSVYWYQQSLDQGLQFLIQYYNGEERAKGNILERFSAQQFPDLHSELNLSSLELGDSALYFCASSPAGTHSGNTIYFGEGSWLTVV.

This rearrangement joins TRBV15 to TRBJ2-5; possible D gene TRBD1, 6 bases. V lost 8 bases and J lost 5, with 21 bases in between. Germline CDR1 LNHNV, CDR2 YYDKDF (reference sequence). This CDR3 contains 15 residues. The chain's CDR3 is CATSIQQGLGETQYF. The CDR3 DNA is TGTGCCACCTCTATTCAACAGGGATTAGGGGAGACCCAGTACTTC.

The rearrangement links TRBV27 to TRBJ1-2; 9 bases line up with TRBD1. This CDR3 spans 16 amino acids. The J segment lost 6 bases and the V segment lost 4 bases, leaving 12 bases of the junction unmatched. Germline V CDR1 and CDR2: MNHEY, SMNVEV (reference sequence). DNA for the CDR3: TGTGCCAGCAGTTCCGATATGGGACAGGGACCCCATGGCTACACCTTC. As protein: CASSSDMGQGPHGYTF.

The rearrangement uses TRBV2 and TRBJ2-3, with a tentative D call TRBD1 (6 bases). The CDR3 totals 14 residues. V lost 4 bases, J lost 2 bases, and 10 bases lay in between. Germline V gives CDR1 SNHLY, CDR2 FYNNEI. CDR3: CASSAQGLTDTQYF. CDR3 nucleotide sequence: TGTGCCAGCAGTGCTCAGGGGCTCACAGATACGCAGTATTTT.

The genes are TRBV5-6 and TRBJ1-1; D may be TRBD1 (5 bases). Germline loops: CDR1 SGHDT, CDR2 YYEEEE. Trimming took off 4 bases at V and 11 bases at J, with 15 bases between the two ends. The CDR3 covers 12 residues. The CDR3, as DNA: TGTGCCAGCAGCGTAAACCGGGACGCTGCTTTCTTT. Translated, it gives CASSVNRDAAFF.

This chain connects TRBV7-9 to TRBJ2-1; TRBD1 matches 7 bases. The V and J ends lost 4 bases and 6 bases, in that order; junction bases with no gene match: 6. This CDR3 spans 14 amino acids. Germline-derived CDR1 and CDR2 are SEHNR and FQNEAQ (reference sequence). The CDR3 sequence: CASSSTGIINEQFF. In DNA form, the CDR3 reads TGTGCCAGCAGCTCGACAGGGATTATCAATGAGCAGTTCTTC.

This clone appeared a single time. The chain joins TRBV5-1 to TRBJ2-5; no firm D call. The CDR3 has 12 amino acids. The V gene lost 0 bases and the J gene lost 4 bases, with 4 bases spanning the gap. The germline gives CDR1 SGHRS, CDR2 YFSETQ. CDR3 in amino acids: CASSLGTETQYF. For the CDR3, the DNA is TGCGCCAGCAGCTTGGGGACAGAGACCCAGTACTTC.